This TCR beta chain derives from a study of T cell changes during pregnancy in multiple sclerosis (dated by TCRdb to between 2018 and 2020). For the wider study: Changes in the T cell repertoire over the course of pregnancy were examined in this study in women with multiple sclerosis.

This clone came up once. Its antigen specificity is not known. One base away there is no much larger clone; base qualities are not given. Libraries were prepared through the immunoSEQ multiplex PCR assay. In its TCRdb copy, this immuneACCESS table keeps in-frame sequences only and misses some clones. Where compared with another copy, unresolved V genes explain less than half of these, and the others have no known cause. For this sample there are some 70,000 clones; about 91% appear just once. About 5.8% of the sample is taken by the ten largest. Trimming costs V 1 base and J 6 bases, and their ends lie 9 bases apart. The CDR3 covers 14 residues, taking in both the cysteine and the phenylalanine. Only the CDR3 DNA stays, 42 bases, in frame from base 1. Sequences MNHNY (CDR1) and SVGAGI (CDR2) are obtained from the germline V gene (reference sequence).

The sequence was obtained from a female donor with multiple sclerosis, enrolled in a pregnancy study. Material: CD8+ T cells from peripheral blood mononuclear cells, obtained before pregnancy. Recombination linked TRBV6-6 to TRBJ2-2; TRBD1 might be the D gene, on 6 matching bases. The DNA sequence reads TGTGCCAGCAGTTACTTAGGGGGAGCCGGGGAGCTGTTTTTT. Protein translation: CASSYLGGAGELFF.